The 23 T cell receptor beta chains given below trace back to one sample, sequenced in a study of blood T cells in healthy people across ages. Using a J-beta primer mix together with a sample-barcoded 5' primer, a second PCR was run for about 6 to 11 cycles. TCRdb reprocessed the 5' RACE reads via MiXCR and lists one record per CDR3 protein. The table shows around 1.7 million distinct CDR3 sequences, with 28% occurring only once. The sample consisted of blood. The receptors shown here come from a woman aged 25 to 45 in good health.

The gene calls are TRBV5-1 and TRBJ2-5; 7 positions match TRBD2. There are 14 residues in the CDR3. J gave up 5 bases and V 3 bases, and 7 bases lay outside the gene matches. CDR1 SGHRS and CDR2 YFSETQ come from the germline V gene. In DNA, the CDR3 is TGCGCCAGCAGCTGGGAGGGTCCGGGGGAGACCCAGTACTTC. Its translation: CASSWEGPGETQYF.

There are a few counts of this clonotype. The chain employs TRBV20-1 and TRBJ2-7; 7 bases agree with TRBD1. Germline V gives CDR1 DFQATT, CDR2 SNEGSKA (reference sequence). The CDR3 contains 14 residues. Trimming cost V 5 bases and J 2 bases; bases outside gene matches: 9. The CDR3 region has the DNA TGCAGTGCTTGGCCCGGGACAGCAGCCTACGAGCAGTACTTC. It specifies CSAWPGTAAYEQYF.

This chain joins TRBV15 and TRBJ1-4, with a weak D call TRBD1 (6 bases). Germline CDR1 reads LNHNV; CDR2 reads YYDKDF (reference sequence). Trimming removed 3 bases at V and 7 bases at J, with 15 bases between. The CDR3 has 15 residues. The CDR3 region is CATSRRGALGEKLFF. The DNA for the CDR3 is TGTGCCACCAGCAGGCGGGGGGCGTTAGGTGAAAAACTGTTTTTT.

In its sample, this clonotype was seen once. The rearrangement uses TRBV5-1 and TRBJ2-1; 9 positions match TRBD2. Trimming took 4 bases from V and 0 from J; bases not matched to a gene: 17. Germline V lookup: CDR1 SGHRS, CDR2 YFSETQ. The CDR3 has 20 residues. CDR3 bases: TGCGCCAGCAGCCCCTTAGCGGGGGAGAGCCTTATAAGCTCCTACAATGAGCAGTTCTTC. As protein: CASSPLAGESLISSYNEQFF.

A remark on this clonotype: Just one base apart from a much larger clone, this may be a read error. This sequence joins TRBV29-1 and TRBJ2-5, with TRBD1 matching over 9 bases. The assigned J gene may be wrong: the sequence end matches TRBJ2-7 better. The V gene's germline CDR1 is SQVTM and CDR2 ANQGSEA. This CDR3 contains 13 residues. CDR3 coding DNA: TGCAGCGTAGTGGGACAGGGCCGATACGAGCAGTACTTC. Protein: CSVVGQGRYEQYF.

A word on this clonotype: Since a much larger clone is just one base distant, this may be a read error. The chain couples TRBV12-3 or TRBV12-4 to TRBJ2-5; 9 bases match TRBD1. The closer fit of TRBJ2-7 to the DNA end suggests the J call may be wrong. The CDR3 spans 14 residues. The chain's CDR3 is CASSERDRADEQYF. CDR3 DNA sequence: TGTGCCAGCAGTGAAAGGGACAGGGCGGACGAGCAGTACTTC.

V is TRBV10-1 and J is TRBJ2-3; the match to TRBD2 covers 10 bases. This CDR3 is 16 amino acids long. Germline V lookup: CDR1 WNHNN, CDR2 SYGVQD (reference sequence). J lost 8 bases, V lost 6 bases, and 14 bases had no gene match. The CDR3 spells CASRRIIAGGPRTQYF. The CDR3 region has the DNA TGCGCCAGCAGGAGGATTATAGCGGGAGGCCCTCGTACGCAGTATTTT.

The table lists this clonotype with a few counts. The gene calls are TRBV10-3 and TRBJ1-5; D perhaps matches TRBD1 (5 bases). The germline CDR1 and CDR2 sequences are ENHRY and SYGVKD. V lost 11 bases, J lost 0 bases, and 14 bases lay in between. This CDR3 has 14 amino acids. In DNA, the CDR3 is TGTGCCGCCGACAGCGGCCATAGCAATCAGCCCCAGCATTTT. It yields the protein CAADSGHSNQPQHF.

V and J are TRBV12-3 or TRBV12-4 and TRBJ2-5, with 12 bases that match TRBD2. V lost 5 bases, J lost 2 bases, and 6 bases stayed unmatched. The CDR3 spans 16 residues. The CDR3 DNA follows: TGTGCCAGCAGTCCACTAGCGGGGGGCATACAAGAGACCCAGTACTTC. Its translation: CASSPLAGGIQETQYF.

The genes are TRBV6-5 and TRBJ2-4; TRBD2 matches at 12 bases. Germline V CDR1 and CDR2: MNHEY, SVGAGI. The CDR3 runs 15 residues. V shed 6 bases, J shed 13 bases, and the junction held 13 bases outside the gene matches. The CDR3, as DNA: TGTGCCAGCAGACTACTAGCGGGGGGCTACAATGAGCAGTACTTC. Protein product: CASRLLAGGYNEQYF.

This chain uses TRBV4-1 with TRBJ1-5, with D tentatively TRBD1 (5 bases). The V gene lost 0 bases and the J gene lost 2 bases, with 11 bases spanning the gap. Germline lookup yields CDR1 MGHRA and CDR2 YSYEKL. This CDR3 has 16 residues. The DNA of the CDR3 is TGCGCCAGCAGCCAAGAATCGGGACGGGGCAATCAGCCCCAGCATTTT. Protein sequence: CASSQESGRGNQPQHF.

This clonotype was found many times. The V gene is TRBV20-1, the J gene TRBJ2-5, with 14 bases identical to TRBD2. CDR1 is DFQATT, CDR2 SNEGSKA, per germline (reference sequence). This CDR3 is built from 15 residues. J was trimmed by 4 bases and V by 3 bases; bases with no gene match: 4. This CDR3 is CSARTSGGAGETQYF. The CDR3 region has the DNA TGCAGTGCTAGGACTAGCGGGGGGGCCGGAGAGACCCAGTACTTC.

This clonotype was counted between two and nine times. The V call is TRBV29-1, the J call TRBJ1-3; maybe TRBD1 (5 bases). The length of the CDR3 is 15 residues. The V gene lost 2 bases and the J gene lost 0 bases, with 11 bases spanning the gap. The germline gives CDR1 SQVTM, CDR2 ANQGSEA. The CDR3 bases are TGCAGCGTTGAACCAGGGAGGGCCTCTGGAAACACCATATATTTT. This sequence encodes CSVEPGRASGNTIYF.

The chain employs TRBV10-3 and TRBJ1-3, with D possibly matching TRBD1 (5 bases). V dropped 4 bases and J dropped 4 bases, with 5 bases sitting between them. Looked up from germline, CDR1 is ENHRY and CDR2 is SYGVKD. The CDR3 runs 12 residues. The CDR3 DNA reads TGTGCCATCAGTGGGGACGGAAACACCATATATTTT. This gives the protein CAISGDGNTIYF.

This clonotype was seen more than once but under ten times. This chain joins TRBV18 and TRBJ1-2, with 7 bases matching TRBD1. J was trimmed by 8 bases and V by 2 bases; bases with no gene match: 8. Germline V gene data show CDR1 as KGHSH and CDR2 as LQKENI. The CDR3 is 14 residues long. CDR3 in amino acids: CASSPEGARGGYTF. Here the CDR3 DNA reads TGTGCCAGCTCACCAGAGGGGGCAAGGGGCGGCTACACCTTC.

The chain joins TRBV7-2 to TRBJ2-5, with a weak D call TRBD1 (5 bases). Trimming shortened V by 0 bases and J by 5 bases, and 13 bases separated the two germline ends. Germline assignment: CDR1 SGHTA and CDR2 FQGNSA. This CDR3 comprises 15 residues. For the CDR3, the DNA is TGTGCCAGCAGCTTAGCGGCAGGGTCCGTCGAGACCCAGTACTTC. It encodes CASSLAAGSVETQYF. Using reference TRBV7-2 and TRBJ2-5 for the parts outside the CDR3, the full variable domain is GAGVSQSPSNKVTEKGKDVELRCDPISGHTALYWYRQSLGQGLEFLIYFQGNSAPDKSGLPSDRFSAERTGGSVSTLTIQRTQQEDSAVYLCASSLAAGSVETQYFGPGTRLLVL.

The V gene is TRBV29-1, the J gene TRBJ1-1; D not resolved. CDR1 is SQVTM, CDR2 ANQGSEA, per germline. This CDR3 is 11 amino acids long. Deletions cut 2 bases from V and 3 bases from J, with 4 bases between. In nucleotides, the CDR3 is TGCAGCGTTGAACGAGACACTGAAGCTTTCTTT. Protein sequence: CSVERDTEAFF.

This clonotype has a handful of counts. A much larger clone lies a single base off, so this may be a read error. The CDR3, as DNA: TGCAGTACTAGAGATCCGAGGGAGACCCAGTACTTC. Protein: CSTRDPRETQYF. This chain connects TRBV20-1 to TRBJ2-5, with a tentative D call TRBD2 (5 bases). CDR1 and CDR2 from the germline V gene are DFQATT and SNEGSKA (reference sequence). The CDR3 sequence is 12 residues long.

The rearrangement joins TRBV12-3 or TRBV12-4 to TRBJ2-7, with 12 nucleotides matching TRBD2. This CDR3 is built from 14 residues. V gave up 5 bases and J gave up 6 bases; unmatched junction bases: 5. CDR3 DNA sequence: TGTGCCAGCAGTCTCGGACTAGCGGGATTCGAGCAGTACTTC. Amino acids: CASSLGLAGFEQYF.

This chain uses TRBV28 with TRBJ1-6, with TRBD1 matching over 8 bases. The length of the CDR3 is 19 residues. The germline V gene encodes CDR1 MDHEN and CDR2 SYDVKM. V was pared by 3 bases and J by 10 bases, with 20 bases of the junction left unmatched. The CDR3 region is CASSFLFRGPGVRRSPLHF. In DNA, the CDR3 is TGTGCCAGCAGTTTCTTATTCAGGGGGCCAGGGGTGAGGAGGTCACCCCTCCACTTT. Full variable domain (rest looked up from reference TRBV28 and TRBJ1-6): DVKVTQSSRYLVKRTGEKVFLECVQDMDHENMFWYRQDPGLGLRLIYFSYDVKMKEKGDIPEGYSVSREKKERFSLILESASTNQTSMYLCASSFLFRGPGVRRSPLHFGNGTRLTVT.

The chain is built from TRBV5-1 and TRBJ2-1, with D maybe TRBD1 (6 bases). The CDR3 runs 15 residues. The V end lost 0 bases, the J end lost 2 bases, and 9 bases lay between the germline ends. CDR1 and CDR2 (germline): SGHRS, YFSETQ. The CDR3 DNA is TGCGCCAGCAGCTTGGGCCCAGGGGCCTACAATGAGCAGTTCTTC. Its protein is CASSLGPGAYNEQFF. Complete variable domain (other parts from reference TRBV5-1 and TRBJ2-1): KAGVTQTPRYLIKTRGQQVTLSCSPISGHRSVSWYQQTPGQGLQFLFEYFSETQRNKGNFPGRFSGRQFSNSRSEMNVSTLELGDSALYLCASSLGPGAYNEQFFGPGTRLTVL.

The chain combines TRBV28 with TRBJ2-7; D gene uncertain. This CDR3 comprises 13 residues. The germline V gene encodes CDR1 MDHEN and CDR2 SYDVKM. Trimming shortened V by 5 bases and J by 3 bases, and 11 bases separated the two germline ends. CDR3 DNA: TGTGCCAGCAGTATACGGACGGACTACGAGCAGTACTTC. The encoded protein is CASSIRTDYEQYF.

This sequence joins TRBV20-1 and TRBJ2-1; 9 positions match TRBD2. Germline CDR1 is DFQATT and CDR2 is SNEGSKA (reference sequence). This CDR3 region has 17 residues. The ends lost 0 bases at V and 12 bases at J; junction bases unmatched: 18. In DNA form, the CDR3 reads TGCAGTGCTAGAGATCCCGATGATCGGCGGGGGGGCCTCTGGCAGTTCTTC. Protein product: CSARDPDDRRGGLWQFF.